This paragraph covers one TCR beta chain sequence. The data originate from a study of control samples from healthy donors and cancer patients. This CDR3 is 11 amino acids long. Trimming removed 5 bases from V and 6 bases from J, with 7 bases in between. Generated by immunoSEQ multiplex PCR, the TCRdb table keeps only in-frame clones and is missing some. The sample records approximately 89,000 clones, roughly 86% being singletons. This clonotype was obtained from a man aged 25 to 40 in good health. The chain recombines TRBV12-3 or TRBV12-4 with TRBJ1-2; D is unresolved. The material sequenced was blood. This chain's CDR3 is CASSNGDGYTF. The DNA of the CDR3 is TGTGCCAGCAGTAATGGAGATGGCTACACCTTC.